This is a list of T cell receptor beta chains from one sample in a study of response to subunit inactivated influenza vaccine. From the RT-PCR reads, TCRdb called clonotypes with MiXCR, one entry per CDR3 protein. Among a few hundred thousand distinct CDR3 sequences, 12% to 15% were seen once, and the ten largest hold 11%. Sequencing used PBMCs from blood, obtained 11 to 12 days after vaccination. Receptors originate from a man aged 50 to 60 who received an inactivated influenza vaccine. CDR3s include the opening cysteine and the closing phenylalanine or tryptophan. D genes are given only for firm matches. Not all rows give a size; the values are once, few, many and, for expanded clones, a class.

V gene: TRBV5-1
D gene: .
clone size: .
CDR3 protein: CASSPTQGGETQYF

V gene: TRBV4-2
D gene: TRBD1
clone size: .
CDR3 protein: CASSQPSTGANYEQYF

V gene: TRBV30
D gene: .
clone size: .
CDR3 protein: CAWNGGNSGNTIYF

V gene: TRBV5-4
D gene: TRBD1
clone size: .
CDR3 protein: CASSPLRTGMNTEAFF

V gene: TRBV7-2
D gene: .
clone size: .
CDR3 protein: CASSPEGRSSYEQYF

V gene: TRBV7-9
D gene: .
clone size: .
CDR3 protein: CASSPTTTLNTEAFF

V gene: TRBV6-5
D gene: .
clone size: .
CDR3 protein: CASSYSLGRDPGAKNIQYF

V gene: TRBV12-3/TRBV12-4
D gene: .
clone size: .
CDR3 protein: CASSWAGDNSPLHF

V gene: TRBV7-2
D gene: TRBD2
clone size: few
CDR3 protein: CASRIAGEGYNEQFF

V gene: TRBV4-2
D gene: TRBD1
clone size: many
CDR3 protein: CASSQDIGTGYGYTF

V gene: TRBV30
D gene: TRBD2
clone size: .
CDR3 protein: CAWSLQAGGRNIQYF

V gene: TRBV7-9
D gene: .
clone size: few
CDR3 protein: CASSLSGLPSYEQYF

V gene: TRBV30
D gene: .
clone size: .
CDR3 protein: CPWSPGGRGLGEQYF

V gene: TRBV7-2
D gene: .
clone size: few
CDR3 protein: CASSYPGDTQYF

V gene: TRBV7-9
D gene: .
clone size: .
CDR3 protein: CASSLGTRLETQYF

V gene: TRBV27
D gene: .
clone size: few
CDR3 protein: CASSPTSLGGLETQYF

V gene: TRBV13
D gene: .
clone size: few
CDR3 protein: CASSLGRRATRYGYTF

V gene: TRBV28
D gene: .
clone size: few
CDR3 protein: CASSLALVGGGEQFF

V gene: TRBV28
D gene: TRBD2
clone size: .
CDR3 protein: CASSILGLAANTGELFF

V gene: TRBV4-1
D gene: TRBD2
clone size: .
CDR3 protein: CASSQSGGATDTQYF

V gene: TRBV12-3/TRBV12-4
D gene: .
clone size: many
CDR3 protein: CASRLTGYSNQPQHF

V gene: TRBV6-1
D gene: TRBD2
clone size: .
CDR3 protein: CASRRTSGSPSSTDTQYF

V gene: TRBV6-5
D gene: TRBD2
clone size: .
CDR3 protein: CASSYSFRGGSTDTQYF

V gene: TRBV15
D gene: TRBD1
clone size: .
CDR3 protein: CATKTGGGETQYF

V gene: TRBV27
D gene: .
clone size: few
CDR3 protein: CASRGWGGRHTEAFF

V gene: TRBV27
D gene: .
clone size: .
CDR3 protein: CASSFDSRYGYTF

V gene: TRBV28
D gene: .
clone size: .
CDR3 protein: CASTRFNTEAFF

V gene: TRBV12-3/TRBV12-4
D gene: .
clone size: .
CDR3 protein: CASSLGAHRDPDTQYF

V gene: TRBV5-1
D gene: TRBD2
clone size: .
CDR3 protein: CASSFTSGSLNEQFF

V gene: TRBV29-1
D gene: .
clone size: few
CDR3 protein: CSVWATDTQYF

V gene: TRBV20-1
D gene: .
clone size: .
CDR3 protein: CSARDRRVSNQPQHF

V gene: TRBV29-1
D gene: TRBD2
clone size: few
CDR3 protein: CSVGSGLGTGELFF

V gene: TRBV5-1
D gene: .
clone size: few
CDR3 protein: CASSNGGYLYNEQFF

V gene: TRBV29-1
D gene: .
clone size: .
CDR3 protein: CSVLDAGYNEQFF

V gene: TRBV2
D gene: .
clone size: few
CDR3 protein: CASRGQATNEKLFF

V gene: TRBV7-2
D gene: .
clone size: .
CDR3 protein: CASSIYAGELFF